This T cell receptor (beta chain) was recorded in a study of early T cells in non-severe SARS-CoV-2 infection. The overall study: Chains were unpaired, as sequencing was done on bulk RNA from unsorted whole blood.

Molecules of cDNA were individually given unique molecular identifiers that were attached to them. TCRdb redid the calling of the 5' RACE reads with MiXCR, one entry per CDR3 protein. The sample consists of about 64,000 distinct CDR3 sequences, approximately 11% of them appearing once. The CDR3 sequence is 12 residues long. Germline CDR1 and CDR2: SGHDT and YYEEEE. V was pared by 1 base and J by 0 bases, with 1 base between. In its sample, this clonotype was seen a few times. The chain couples TRBV5-6 to TRBJ1-1; D gene ambiguous. The sequencing used whole blood, collected at baseline. The TCR sequence derives from an adult who was a healthcare worker with PCR-confirmed SARS-CoV-2 infection or an uninfected control (not recorded which). In DNA, the CDR3 is TGTGCCAGCAGCTTGCTGAACACTGAAGCTTTCTTT. This sequence encodes CASSLLNTEAFF.